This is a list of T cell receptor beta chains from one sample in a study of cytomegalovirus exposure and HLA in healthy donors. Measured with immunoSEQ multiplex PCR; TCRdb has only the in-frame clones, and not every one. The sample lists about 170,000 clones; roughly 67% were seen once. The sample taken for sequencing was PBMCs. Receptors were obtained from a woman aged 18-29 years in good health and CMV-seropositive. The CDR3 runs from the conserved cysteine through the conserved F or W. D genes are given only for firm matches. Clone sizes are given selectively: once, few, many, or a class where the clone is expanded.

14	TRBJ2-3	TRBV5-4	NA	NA	TGTGCCAGCAGCTTGGCGGCCCGGGAAGATACGCAGTATTTT	CASSLAAREDTQYF
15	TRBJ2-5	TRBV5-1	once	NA	TGCGCCAGCAGCTTGGGTGGACAGTCCCAAGAGACCCAGTACTTC	CASSLGGQSQETQYF
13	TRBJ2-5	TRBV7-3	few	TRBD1	TGTGCCAGCAGCCAACAGGGGGCCGAGACCCAGTACTTC	CASSQQGAETQYF
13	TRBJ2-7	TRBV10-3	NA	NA	TGTGCCATCAGTGAAGGACAGTTCAACGAGCAGTACTTC	CAISEGQFNEQYF
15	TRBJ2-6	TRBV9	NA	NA	TGTGCCAGCAGCGAGTGGGGGGCTGGGGCCAACGTCCTGACTTTC	CASSEWGAGANVLTF
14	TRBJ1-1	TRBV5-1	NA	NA	TGCGCCAGCAGCTTGGCGTCGGTGAACACTGAAGCTTTCTTT	CASSLASVNTEAFF
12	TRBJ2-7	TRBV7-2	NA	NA	TGTGCCAGCAGCTCCGGGATCTACGAGCAGTACTTC	CASSSGIYEQYF
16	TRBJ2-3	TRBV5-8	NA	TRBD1	TGTGCCAGCAGCGTGGGGACGACAGGGGTCACAGATACGCAGTATTTT	CASSVGTTGVTDTQYF
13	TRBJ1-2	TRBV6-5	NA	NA	TGTGCCAGCAGTCCACAGGAGAACTATGGCTACACCTTC	CASSPQENYGYTF
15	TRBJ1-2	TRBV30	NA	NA	TGTGCCTGGAGTGCGATACATACGGGTCTCTATGGCTACACCTTC	CAWSAIHTGLYGYTF
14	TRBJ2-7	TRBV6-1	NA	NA	TGTGCCAGCAGTGTGGCAGGGCCTTCCTACGAGCAGTACTTC	CASSVAGPSYEQYF
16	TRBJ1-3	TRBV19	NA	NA	TGTGCCAGTAGTCAACAGGAGCAGATCTCTGGAAACACCATATATTTT	CASSQQEQISGNTIYF
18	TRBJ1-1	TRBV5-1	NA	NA	TGCGCCAGCAGCTTGGGCCCTACTCGGGCCGGAGGAGTTACTGAAGCTTTCTTT	CASSLGPTRAGGVTEAFF
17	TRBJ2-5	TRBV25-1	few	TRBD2	TGTGCCAGCAGTGCCTCGGGACTAGCGGGGTTCCAAGAGACCCAGTACTTC	CASSASGLAGFQETQYF
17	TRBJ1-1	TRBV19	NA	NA	TGTGCCAGTAGTACCCATCTCGAGGGGGACGAGTCTCCTGAAGCTTTCTTT	CASSTHLEGDESPEAFF
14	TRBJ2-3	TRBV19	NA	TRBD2	TGTGCCAGTAGTACAGGGACTAGCTGGGATACGCAGTATTTT	CASSTGTSWDTQYF
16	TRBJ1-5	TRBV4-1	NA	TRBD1	TGCGCCAGCAGCCGGCTCGGGACAGGGGGCAATCAGCCCCAGCATTTT	CASSRLGTGGNQPQHF
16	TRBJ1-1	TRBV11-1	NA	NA	TGTGCCAGCAGCTTAGCTGGACCCGCGGGGAACACTGAAGCTTTCTTT	CASSLAGPAGNTEAFF
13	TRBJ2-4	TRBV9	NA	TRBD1	TGTGCCAGCAGCAGAGGACAGGGAAACATTCAGTACTTC	CASSRGQGNIQYF
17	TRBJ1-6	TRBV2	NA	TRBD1	TGTGCCAGCACGGAGGGGACAGGGAGCTCCTATAATTCACCCCTCCACTTT	CASTEGTGSSYNSPLHF
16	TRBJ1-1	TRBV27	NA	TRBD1	TGTGCCAGCAGTTTAGCCGTTAACCCCAGGGGGAGTGAAGCTTTCTTT	CASSLAVNPRGSEAFF
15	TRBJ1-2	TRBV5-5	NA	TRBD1	TGTGCCAGCAGCTTGACTTCGGGACAGCCGTATGGCTACACCTTC	CASSLTSGQPYGYTF
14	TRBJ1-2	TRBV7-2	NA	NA	TGTGCCAGCAGCTTAGATCGGGGAAACTATGGCTACACCTTC	CASSLDRGNYGYTF
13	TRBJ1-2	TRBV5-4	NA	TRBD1	TGTGCCAGCAGCTCATTGACAGGGGATGGCTACACCTTC	CASSSLTGDGYTF
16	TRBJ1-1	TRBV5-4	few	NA	TGTGCCAGCAGCTTCGGTCCAAGGTCGGGGAACACTGAAGCTTTCTTT	CASSFGPRSGNTEAFF
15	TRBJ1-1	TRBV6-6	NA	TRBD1	TGTGCCAGCAGGCGATCGGGACAGGGGGGAACTGAAGCTTTCTTT	CASRRSGQGGTEAFF
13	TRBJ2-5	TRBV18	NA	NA	TGTGCCACCCTACTACGGAGTCAAGAGACCCAGTACTTC	CATLLRSQETQYF
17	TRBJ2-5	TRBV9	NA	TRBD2	TGTGCCAGCAGCGTTAGAGTGGGACTTGCGGGGGAAGAGACCCAGTACTTC	CASSVRVGLAGEETQYF
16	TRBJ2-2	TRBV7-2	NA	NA	TGTGCCAGCAGCTTAGAGGCGGGCCTTAACACCGGGGAGCTGTTTTTT	CASSLEAGLNTGELFF
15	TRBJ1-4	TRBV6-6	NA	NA	TGTGCCAGCACCCCCCCCGGGGGGACTAATGAAAAACTGTTTTTT	CASTPPGGTNEKLFF
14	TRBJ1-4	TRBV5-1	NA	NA	TGCGCCAGCAGCTTGGTATTCGCTAATGAAAAACTGTTTTTT	CASSLVFANEKLFF
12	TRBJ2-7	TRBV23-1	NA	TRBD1	TGCGCCAGCACCGGGGACAGATACGAGCAGTACTTC	CASTGDRYEQYF
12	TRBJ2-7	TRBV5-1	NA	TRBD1	TGCGCCACCCGGGACAGGGACTACGAGCAGTACTTC	CATRDRDYEQYF
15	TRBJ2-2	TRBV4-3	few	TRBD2	TGCGCCAGCAGCCAAGGCGGGGGGGGCACCGGGGAGCTGTTTTTT	CASSQGGGGTGELFF
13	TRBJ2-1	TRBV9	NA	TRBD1	TGTGCCAGCAGCGTAGGACAGGGTGGTGAGCAGTTCTTC	CASSVGQGGEQFF
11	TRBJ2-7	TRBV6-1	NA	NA	TGTGCCAGCAGTGCGGAGGAGGAGCAGTACTTC	CASSAEEEQYF
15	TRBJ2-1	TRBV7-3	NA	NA	TGTGCCAGCAGCGTACGGCTAGCATCCGGCAATGAGCAGTTCTTC	CASSVRLASGNEQFF
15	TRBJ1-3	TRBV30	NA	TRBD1	TGTGCCTGGAGTGGGACAGGGGGCCACGGAAACACCATATATTTT	CAWSGTGGHGNTIYF
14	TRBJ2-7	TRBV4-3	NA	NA	TGCGCCAGCAGCCCAGTTGGATGGAGAGGAGAGCAGTACTTC	CASSPVGWRGEQYF
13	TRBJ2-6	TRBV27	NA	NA	TGTGCCAGCACCAACTCTGGGGCCAACGTCCTGACTTTC	CASTNSGANVLTF
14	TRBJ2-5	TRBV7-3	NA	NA	TGTGCCAGCAGCTTGGGGCAGCCCGGGGAGACCCAGTACTTC	CASSLGQPGETQYF
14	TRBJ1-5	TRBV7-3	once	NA	TGTGCCAGCAGTCTAGGCCAGGGCGGATCGCCCCAGCATTTT	CASSLGQGGSPQHF
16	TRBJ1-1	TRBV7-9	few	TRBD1	TGTGCCAGCAGCTACGGACAGGGGGTAATGAACACTGAAGCTTTCTTT	CASSYGQGVMNTEAFF
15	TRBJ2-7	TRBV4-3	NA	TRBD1	TGCGCCAGCAGCCAATTCGGACAGGGTACCTACGAGCAGTACTTC	CASSQFGQGTYEQYF
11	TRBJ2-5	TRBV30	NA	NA	NA	CAWGFGSVQDF
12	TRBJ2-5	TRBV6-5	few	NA	TGTGCCGCTAGGGGGGGAGGGGAGACCCAGTACTTC	CAARGGGETQYF
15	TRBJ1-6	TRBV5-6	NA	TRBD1	TGTGCCAGCAGCCGCGGACAGGGAGCCACTTCACCCCTCCACTTT	CASSRGQGATSPLHF
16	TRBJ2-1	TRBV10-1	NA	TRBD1	TGCGCCAGCAGTTACCGAGGGACAGGGCCATACAATGAGCAGTTCTTC	CASSYRGTGPYNEQFF
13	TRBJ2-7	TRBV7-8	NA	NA	TGTGCCAGCAGCCTCGGTCAGGTCTACGAGCAGTACTTC	CASSLGQVYEQYF
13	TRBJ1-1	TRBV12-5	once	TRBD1	TGTGCTAGTGAACGACAGGGGGGTACTGAAGCTTTCTTT	CASERQGGTEAFF
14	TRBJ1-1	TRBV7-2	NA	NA	TGTGCCAGCAGCTTAGCCCAGGGAATCACTGAAGCTTTCTTT	CASSLAQGITEAFF
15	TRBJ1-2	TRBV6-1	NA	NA	TGTGCCAGCAATGTAGCCCGGACAGCAGGGCGTGGCTACACCTTC	CASNVARTAGRGYTF
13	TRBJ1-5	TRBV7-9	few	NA	TGTGCCAGCAGCCGAGACACGAATCAGCCCCAGCATTTT	CASSRDTNQPQHF
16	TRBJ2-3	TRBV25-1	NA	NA	TGTGCCAGCAGTGAAACCGAACCACTCCTCACAGATACGCAGTATTTT	CASSETEPLLTDTQYF
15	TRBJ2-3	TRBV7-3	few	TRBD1	TGTGCCAGCAGCTTAAGTGGACAGGGCCTCCTAACGCAGTATTTT	CASSLSGQGLLTQYF